These T cell receptor beta chains were read from a single sample in a study of blood T cell repertoires in COVID-19. Profiled with immunoSEQ multiplex PCR; TCRdb holds only in-frame clones, not every one. Of 300,000 to 450,000 clones listed, about 90% are singletons. Sequences were obtained from peripheral blood. These receptors were taken from a woman aged 60-75 years with COVID-19, enrolled during active disease. Both conserved end residues are part of each CDR3. A D gene is named only where the DNA matches it firmly. Clone size is shown for a subset of rows, as once, few, many or a class of expanded clone.

V gene,J gene,D gene,clone size,CDR3 protein,CDR3 DNA
TRBV2,TRBJ1-5,TRBD1,once,CASMMGRGRISNQPQHF,TGTGCCAGCATGATGGGCAGGGGGCGAATAAGCAATCAGCCCCAGCATTTT
TRBV28,TRBJ1-2,.,.,CASSLYQSYGYTF,TGTGCCAGCAGTTTATACCAGTCCTATGGCTACACCTTC
TRBV6-1,TRBJ2-7,TRBD1,.,CASSEISGTGAYEQYF,TGTGCCAGCAGTGAAATTTCCGGGACAGGGGCCTACGAGCAGTACTTC
TRBV18,TRBJ2-4,.,once,CASSPSEGALLAKNIQYF,TGTGCCAGCTCACCGTCGGAGGGAGCTCTTCTAGCCAAAAACATTCAGTACTTC
TRBV10-1,TRBJ2-1,.,.,CASSESAAAYNEQFF,TGCGCCAGCAGTGAGTCGGCGGCAGCTTACAATGAGCAGTTCTTC
TRBV6-1,TRBJ1-2,.,.,CASSEAGRELSVGYTF,TGTGCCAGCAGTGAAGCGGGCAGGGAATTGAGTGTTGGCTACACCTTC
TRBV7-2,TRBJ1-3,TRBD1,few,CASSHGTAGNTIYF,TGTGCCAGCAGCCACGGGACAGCTGGAAACACCATATATTTT
TRBV5-1,TRBJ2-2,.,.,CASSLGWLENGELFF,TGCGCCAGCAGCTTGGGATGGTTGGAGAACGGGGAGCTGTTTTTT
TRBV4-1,TRBJ2-5,.,.,CASSQERRLQETQYF,TGCGCCAGCAGCCAAGAACGCAGACTCCAAGAGACCCAGTACTTC
TRBV5-4,TRBJ1-2,.,.,CASSPNRAGLYGYTF,TGTGCCAGCAGTCCCAATAGAGCAGGGCTCTATGGCTACACCTTC
TRBV5-1,TRBJ2-1,.,.,CASSQRGPGTYNEQFF,TGCGCCAGCAGCCAAAGAGGGCCCGGGACCTACAATGAGCAGTTCTTC
TRBV5-6,TRBJ2-7,TRBD1,.,CASSRRLGGNEQYF,TGTGCCAGCAGCCGGAGGTTAGGGGGCAACGAGCAGTACTTC
TRBV30,TRBJ1-5,.,.,CAWSVRGRGYQPQHF,TGTGCCTGGAGTGTACGTGGCAGGGGATATCAGCCCCAGCATTTT
TRBV5-4,TRBJ1-2,.,.,CASSSGLQGIADGYTF,TGTGCCAGCAGCTCCGGTCTTCAGGGGATTGCGGATGGCTACACCTTC
TRBV11-2,TRBJ1-2,TRBD1,.,CASSYPPGQGGILPINYGYTF,TGTGCCAGCAGTTACCCCCCGGGACAGGGGGGGATTCTACCGATTAACTATGGCTACACCTTC
TRBV15,TRBJ1-2,.,.,CATSRGGGNYGYTF,TGTGCCACCAGCAGAGGAGGAGGGAACTATGGCTACACCTTC
TRBV7-2,TRBJ2-7,TRBD2,.,CASSKYTSGVPGNEQYF,TGTGCCAGCAGCAAGTACACGAGCGGGGTTCCGGGGAACGAGCAGTACTTC
TRBV28,TRBJ1-1,.,.,CASSLYRAVLTEAFF,TGTGCCAGCAGTTTGTACAGGGCAGTTCTCACTGAAGCTTTCTTT
TRBV20-1,TRBJ1-4,.,.,CSASKLEKLFF,TGCAGTGCGAGCAAGCTTGAAAAACTGTTTTTT
TRBV27,TRBJ2-7,TRBD1,.,CASNPSRPGTGKIYEQYF,TGTGCCAGCAACCCAAGCCGGCCCGGGACAGGAAAAATCTACGAGCAGTACTTC
TRBV13,TRBJ2-5,TRBD2,.,CASSFGLAGATEETQYF,TGTGCCAGCAGCTTCGGACTAGCGGGGGCAACAGAAGAGACCCAGTACTTC
TRBV9,TRBJ2-7,.,.,CASSPSGLDSYEQYF,TGTGCCAGCAGCCCCTCGGGACTCGATTCCTACGAGCAGTACTTC
TRBV11-3,TRBJ2-1,TRBD2,.,CASSLEPSGGASEQFF,TGTGCCAGCAGCTTAGAACCTAGCGGGGGGGCCTCTGAGCAGTTCTTC
TRBV19,TRBJ2-3,TRBD2,.,CASSIGLAGGYTDTQYF,TGTGCCAGTAGTATAGGGCTAGCGGGGGGTTACACAGATACGCAGTATTTT
TRBV20-1,TRBJ2-7,TRBD2,.,CSASGGGLYEQYF,TGCAGTGCTAGTGGCGGGGGACTCTACGAGCAGTACTTC
TRBV3-1/TRBV3-2,TRBJ1-4,.,.,CASSLNPGTNEKLFF,TGTGCCAGCAGCCTAAACCCGGGGACTAATGAAAAACTGTTTTTT
TRBV5-6,TRBJ1-3,TRBD1,once,CASSLTGALSGNTIYF,TGTGCCAGCAGCTTGACAGGGGCTCTCTCTGGAAACACCATATATTTT
TRBV6-5,TRBJ1-1,TRBD1,.,CASRRTGLDTEAFF,TGTGCCAGCAGGAGGACAGGGTTGGACACTGAAGCTTTCTTT
TRBV27,TRBJ2-7,.,.,CASRQAGYEQYF,TGTGCCAGCAGGCAGGCAGGGTACGAGCAGTACTTC
TRBV10-3,TRBJ1-6,.,.,CAISVAGRTALHF,TGTGCCATCAGTGTAGCGGGACGAACGGCCCTCCACTTT
TRBV4-1,TRBJ2-5,TRBD1,.,CASSQPGGGETQYF,TGCGCCAGCAGCCAGCCAGGGGGCGGTGAGACCCAGTACTTC
TRBV5-1,TRBJ1-1,.,.,CASSHGGVNTEAFF,TGCGCCAGCAGCCACGGTGGAGTGAACACTGAAGCTTTCTTT
TRBV5-6,TRBJ2-1,TRBD1,.,CASSLLKTGSYNEQFF,TGTGCCAGCAGCTTGTTAAAGACAGGGTCCTACAATGAGCAGTTCTTC
TRBV4-2,TRBJ2-2,.,.,CASSMTRFGELFF,TGTGCCAGCAGCATGACTAGGTTCGGGGAGCTGTTTTTT